Presented here are 24 T cell receptor beta chains from one specimen sequenced in a study of blood T cell repertoires in COVID-19. Profiled with immunoSEQ multiplex PCR; TCRdb holds only in-frame clones, not every one. The table has approximately 180,000 clones, about 85% seen once. The sequenced material came from peripheral blood. These TCRs come from a man aged 60-69 years with active or convalescent COVID-19.

The chain is built from TRBV20-1 and TRBJ2-7, with a tentative D call TRBD1 (6 bases). Germline-derived CDR1 and CDR2 are DFQATT and SNEGSKA (reference sequence). V was pared by 3 bases and J by 4 bases, with 13 bases between. The CDR3 totals 13 residues. The CDR3 bases are TGCAGTGCTAGTGACAGGTTATTATACGAGCAGTACTTC. Protein sequence: CSASDRLLYEQYF.

The chain joins TRBV12-3 or TRBV12-4 to TRBJ1-3; no firm D call. This CDR3 has 12 residues. Between the trimmed V and J ends, which lost 8 bases and 0 bases, there was a span of 5 bases. For the CDR3, the DNA is TGTGCCAGCCTGCGCTCTGGAAACACCATATATTTT. It yields the protein CASLRSGNTIYF.

On this clone itself: This is likely a read error, given that the CDR3 carries no conserved phenylalanine or tryptophan at its end. It is unclear where the CDR3 begins or ends on the DNA, so no DNA is shown, and the CDR3 is as TCRdb lists it. The chain has TRBV6-9 and TRBJ2-7; the table's D gene call, TRBD1, was not cross checked with the DNA. The CDR3 has 13 residues if both end residues are counted. Looked up from germline, CDR1 is MNHGY and CDR2 is SVAAGI. The CDR3 here is CASSYQGAGQSQS.

There are a few counts of this clone. This chain joins TRBV9 and TRBJ2-1, with 11 bases aligning to TRBD2. This CDR3 spans 17 amino acids. From germline, CDR1 is SGDLS and CDR2 YYNGEE. Trimming cost V 3 bases and J 1 base; bases outside gene matches: 6. The chain's CDR3 is CASSGAGTSGSYNEQFF. CDR3 nucleotides: TGTGCCAGCAGCGGAGCCGGGACTAGCGGTTCCTACAATGAGCAGTTCTTC.

This clone was seen just once. This chain uses TRBV7-9 with TRBJ1-4; 7 bases map to TRBD1. The CDR3 sequence is 14 residues long. CDR1 and CDR2 from the germline V gene are SEHNR and FQNEAQ (reference sequence). Unmatched junction bases numbered 2, after V lost 5 bases and J lost 2 bases. The CDR3 nucleotides read TGTGCCAGCAGCCAGACAGGGACTAATGAAAAACTGTTTTTT. Amino acid sequence: CASSQTGTNEKLFF.

The chain combines TRBV19 with TRBJ2-7; D is possibly TRBD2 (6 bases). The length of the CDR3 is 14 residues. From germline, CDR1 is LNHDA and CDR2 SQIVND (reference sequence). V gave up 3 bases and J gave up 5 bases, with 14 bases separating them. The CDR3 DNA reads TGTGCCAGTAGTATGGAGGGGCGGCGGAACGAGCAGTACTTC. Protein sequence: CASSMEGRRNEQYF.

The sample holds one count of this clone. This sequence joins TRBV12-3 or TRBV12-4 and TRBJ1-3, with unresolved D. The germline V and J ends were trimmed by 0 bases and 8 bases, with 8 bases remaining between them. The CDR3 extends over 13 amino acids. The CDR3 nucleotides read TGTGCCAGCAGTTTAGCCAGTCGCCACACCATATATTTT. Protein: CASSLASRHTIYF.

The chain carries TRBV19 and TRBJ1-5; TRBD1 might be the D (6 bases). Germline assignment: CDR1 LNHDA and CDR2 SQIVND (reference sequence). This CDR3 region has 15 residues. V was cut by 5 bases and J by 7 bases, with 18 bases left in between. The CDR3 spells CASSARTVGRQPQHF. The CDR3 region has the DNA TGTGCCAGTAGTGCTAGGACAGTCGGACGGCAGCCCCAGCATTTT.

This rearrangement joins TRBV19 to TRBJ1-6; no clear D gene. Trimming left V 5 bases short and J 8 bases short, with 13 bases between. The CDR3 has 14 residues. The germline CDR1 and CDR2 sequences are LNHDA and SQIVND (reference sequence). CDR3 region: CASSVTGEDSPLHF. CDR3 nucleotide sequence: TGTGCCAGTAGTGTAACCGGGGAGGATTCACCCCTCCACTTT.

CDR3 protein: CASSLVSGGAGDTQYF. The CDR3 coding sequence is TGTGCCAGCAGCTTGGTTAGCGGGGGGGCCGGAGATACGCAGTATTTT. The chain couples TRBV5-4 to TRBJ2-3, with 11 bases lining up with TRBD2. The germline gives CDR1 SGHNT, CDR2 YYREEE (reference sequence). V lost 0 bases, J lost 5 bases, and 5 bases stayed unmatched. The CDR3 totals 16 residues.

The gene calls are TRBV7-9 and TRBJ2-7, with D hard to call. V lost 1 base to trimming and J lost 6 bases, with 10 bases between them. There are 13 residues in the CDR3. The V gene's germline CDR1 is SEHNR and CDR2 FQNEAQ (reference sequence). For the CDR3, the DNA is TGTGCCAGCAGCTTAGAACAGACCGGCGAGCAGTACTTC. Its translation is CASSLEQTGEQYF.

The V gene is TRBV3-1 (or the pseudogene TRBV3-2), the J gene TRBJ2-2, with 7 bases lining up with TRBD2. V lost 0 bases, J lost 6 bases, and 7 bases stayed unmatched. CDR1 LGHDT and CDR2 YNNKEL come from the germline V gene (reference sequence). The CDR3 totals 16 residues. The DNA of the CDR3 is TGTGCCAGCAGCCAAGAAGAACTAGCGACCCCCGGGGAGCTGTTTTTT. As protein: CASSQEELATPGELFF.

This clone was seen a single time. J is TRBJ1-5 and V is TRBV30, with D perhaps matching TRBD1 (5 bases). CDR3 length: 13 amino acids. Trimming took off 1 base at V and 5 bases at J, with 9 bases between the two ends. CDR1 and CDR2 (germline): GTSNPN, SVGIG (reference sequence). This CDR3 reads CAWSEQVDQPQHF. The CDR3, as DNA: TGTGCCTGGAGTGAACAGGTAGATCAGCCCCAGCATTTT.

This chain links TRBV28 with TRBJ1-6; 8 bases are shared with TRBD1. J was trimmed by 8 bases and V by 0 bases; bases with no gene match: 0. In germline, CDR1 is MDHEN, CDR2 SYDVKM. This CDR3 is 14 amino acids long. In nucleotides, the CDR3 is TGTGCCAGCAGTTTATGGACAGGGGATTCACCCCTCCACTTT. This encodes CASSLWTGDSPLHF.

The chain joins TRBV10-2 to TRBJ1-6, with D tentatively TRBD1 (6 bases). The germline CDR1 and CDR2 sequences are WSHSY and SAAADI. V was shortened by 3 bases and J by 8 bases, with 11 bases between the two germline ends. The CDR3 has 14 residues. In nucleotides, the CDR3 is TGCGCCAGCAGTGACAGGGGCCCCGATTCACCCCTCCACTTT. Translated: CASSDRGPDSPLHF.

This clone has only a few counts. V and J are TRBV11-2 and TRBJ2-7, with a tentative D call TRBD2 (6 bases). V was shortened by 4 bases and J by 4 bases, with 11 bases between the two germline ends. Germline CDR1 is SGHAT and CDR2 is FQNNGV. The CDR3 runs 13 residues. In nucleotides, the CDR3 is TGTGCCAGCAGCTCCCTCCGGGGGTACGAGCAGTACTTC. Protein sequence: CASSSLRGYEQYF.

V gene TRBV7-9 combines with J gene TRBJ2-4; TRBD2 might be the D (5 bases). The CDR3 has 15 amino acids. In germline, CDR1 is SEHNR, CDR2 FQNEAQ (reference sequence). Trimming shortened V by 5 bases and J by 0 bases, and 11 bases separated the two germline ends. The CDR3 region has the DNA TGTGCCAGCAGCCCCGGACTCTTAGCCAAAAACATTCAGTACTTC. Protein sequence: CASSPGLLAKNIQYF.

The gene calls are TRBV19 and TRBJ1-2; D might be TRBD1 (5 bases). CDR1 is LNHDA and CDR2 is SQIVND in the germline V gene (reference sequence). The CDR3 sequence is 15 residues long. V lost 4 bases, J lost 4 bases, and 16 bases lay in between. CDR3 sequence: CASSTAGPLPYGYTF. CDR3 nucleotides: TGTGCCAGTAGTACCGCGGGACCCCTTCCCTATGGCTACACCTTC.

The chain employs TRBV19 and TRBJ2-7, with TRBD2 matching over 8 bases. Per germline, CDR1 LNHDA and CDR2 SQIVND (reference sequence). V was clipped by 7 bases and J by 2 bases; unmatched bases: 7. The CDR3 is 14 residues long. The CDR3: CASTPGGATYEQYF. The CDR3 coding sequence is TGTGCCAGTACCCCCGGGGGGGCCACCTACGAGCAGTACTTC. Based on the CDR3 plus reference TRBV19 and TRBJ2-7, the full variable domain is DGGITQSPKYLFRKEGQNVTLSCEQNLNHDAMYWYRQDPGQGLRLIYYSQIVNDFQKGDIAEGYSVSREKKESFPLTVTSAQKNPTAFYLCASTPGGATYEQYFGPGTRLTVT.

The CDR3 sequence is CASSPPGTGSYEQYF. The CDR3 DNA sequence: TGTGCCAGCTCACCACCCGGGACAGGCTCCTACGAGCAGTACTTC. This chain uses TRBV18 with TRBJ2-7; 8 nucleotides match TRBD1. The CDR3 consists of 15 residues. Germline CDR1 and CDR2: KGHSH and LQKENI. J was trimmed by 0 bases and V by 0 bases; bases with no gene match: 1.

This clone appeared a few times. The rearrangement links TRBV6-1 to TRBJ1-1; D not resolved. This CDR3 spans 13 amino acids. V lost 1 base and J lost 6, with 9 bases in between. Per germline, CDR1 MNHNS and CDR2 SASEGT. CDR3 nucleotide sequence: TGTGCCAGCAGTGAAGTCAACAACGCTGAAGCTTTCTTT. Residues: CASSEVNNAEAFF.

The CDR3 DNA sequence: TGCGCCAGCAGCTTGGGCGGGCCTCGGACTGAAGCTTTCTTT. Its protein product is CASSLGGPRTEAFF. J is TRBJ1-1 and V is TRBV5-1, with unresolved D. V lost 0 bases and J lost 5, with 11 bases in between. The CDR3 consists of 14 residues. Germline assignment: CDR1 SGHRS and CDR2 YFSETQ.

The chain combines TRBV19 with TRBJ2-5, with TRBD2 as a possible D gene (7 bases). Trimming shortened V by 3 bases and J by 4 bases, and 15 bases separated the two germline ends. This CDR3 has 15 amino acids. The V gene's germline CDR1 is LNHDA and CDR2 SQIVND (reference sequence). For the CDR3, the DNA is TGTGCCAGTAGTATCGGGGGGCAATGGGGAGAGACCCAGTACTTC. It codes for CASSIGGQWGETQYF.

The rearrangement links TRBV18 to TRBJ2-5, with TRBD1 matching over 7 bases. The CDR3 runs 15 residues. CDR1 is KGHSH, CDR2 LQKENI, per germline. The V gene end was trimmed by 5 bases and the J gene end by 1 base; junction bases not matched to a gene: 7. The CDR3 here is CASSTTGTAQETQYF. For the CDR3, the DNA is TGTGCCAGCTCAACGACCGGGACAGCCCAAGAGACCCAGTACTTC. Complete variable domain (other parts from reference TRBV18 and TRBJ2-5): NAGVMQNPRHLVRRRGQEARLRCSPMKGHSHVYWYRQLPEEGLKFMVYLQKENIIDESGMPKERFSAEFPKEGPSILRIQQVVRGDSAAYFCASSTTGTAQETQYFGPGTRLLVL.